The subject of this entry is one T cell receptor (gamma chain). TCRdb ran CATT on the reads. The sample consists of nearly 2,500 gamma-chain clones, under 55% of them appearing once. V gave up 2 bases and J gave up 3 bases; unmatched junction bases: 6. The CDR3 spans 15 residues. From germline, CDR1 is VENAVY and CDR2 YDSYNSRV. The sample originates from a study of gamma-delta chains in newborns, infants, children. The TCR was taken from a child who was a newborn, infant or young child, either healthy, febrile or measles-vaccinated (not recorded which). The specimen was blood. The rearrangement links TRGV8 to TRGJP1. The J gene was not available in TCRdb and was assigned here by matching the DNA to germline segments. CDR3 sequence reads: CATWDIRSTGWFKIF. The CDR3 DNA sequence: TGTGCCACCTGGGATATCCGTTCCACTGGTTGGTTCAAGATATTT.